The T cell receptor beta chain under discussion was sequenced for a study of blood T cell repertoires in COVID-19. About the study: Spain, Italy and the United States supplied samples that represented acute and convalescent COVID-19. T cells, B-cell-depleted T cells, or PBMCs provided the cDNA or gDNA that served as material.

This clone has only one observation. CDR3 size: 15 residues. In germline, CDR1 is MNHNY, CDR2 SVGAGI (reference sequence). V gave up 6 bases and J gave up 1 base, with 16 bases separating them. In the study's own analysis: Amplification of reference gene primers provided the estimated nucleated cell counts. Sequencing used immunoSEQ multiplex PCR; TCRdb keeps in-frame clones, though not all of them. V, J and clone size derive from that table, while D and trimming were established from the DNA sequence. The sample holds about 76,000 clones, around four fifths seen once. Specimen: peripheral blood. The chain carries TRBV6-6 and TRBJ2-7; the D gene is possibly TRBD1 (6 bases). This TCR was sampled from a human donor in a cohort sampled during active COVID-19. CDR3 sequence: CASRTSGDLSYEQYF. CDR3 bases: TGTGCCAGCAGGACCTCAGGGGACCTTTCCTACGAGCAGTACTTC.